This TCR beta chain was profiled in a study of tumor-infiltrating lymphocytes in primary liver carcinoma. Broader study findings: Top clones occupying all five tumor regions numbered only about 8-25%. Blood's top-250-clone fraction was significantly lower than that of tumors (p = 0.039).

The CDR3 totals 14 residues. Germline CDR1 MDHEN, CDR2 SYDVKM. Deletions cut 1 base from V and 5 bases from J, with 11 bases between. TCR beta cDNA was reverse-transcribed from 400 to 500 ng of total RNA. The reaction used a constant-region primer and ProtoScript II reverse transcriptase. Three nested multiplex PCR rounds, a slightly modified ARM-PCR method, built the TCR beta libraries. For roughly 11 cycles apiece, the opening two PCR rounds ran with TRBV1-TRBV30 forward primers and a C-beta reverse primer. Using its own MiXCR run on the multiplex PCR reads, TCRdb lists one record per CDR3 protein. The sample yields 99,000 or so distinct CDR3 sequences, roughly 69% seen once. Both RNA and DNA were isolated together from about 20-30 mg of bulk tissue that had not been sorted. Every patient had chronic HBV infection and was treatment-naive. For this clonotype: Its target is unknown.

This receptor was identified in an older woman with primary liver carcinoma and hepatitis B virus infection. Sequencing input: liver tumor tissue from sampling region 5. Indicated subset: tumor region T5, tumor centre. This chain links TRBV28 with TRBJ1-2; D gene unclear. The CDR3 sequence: CASSLSWRSYGYTF. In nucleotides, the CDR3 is TGTGCCAGCAGTTTATCATGGCGTTCGTATGGCTACACCTTC.